Below, 13 T cell receptor beta chains from the same sample are listed, as sequenced in a study of identical twins. TCRdb itself ran the 5' RACE reads through MiXCR, one entry per CDR3 protein. The data contain under 900,000 distinct CDR3 sequences, 15% to 20% of them singletons. The data also belong to a second study, concerning T cells expressing NK-cell markers.

Material: PBMCs. The origin of the receptors is a young woman in good health.

This sequence joins TRBV7-2 and TRBJ2-7; TRBD2 might be the D (5 bases). Germline lookup yields CDR1 SGHTA and CDR2 FQGNSA. This CDR3 comprises 15 residues. V lost 1 base to trimming and J lost 2 bases, with 12 bases between them. The CDR3 nucleotides read TGTGCCAGCAGCTTAGTTAGGACTTACCCCTACGAGCAGTACTTC. Residues: CASSLVRTYPYEQYF.

The V gene is TRBV9, the J gene TRBJ2-7, with D perhaps assigned TRBD1 or TRBD2 (5 bases each). V lost 0 bases, J lost 2 bases, and 9 bases lay in between. Germline CDR1 is SGDLS and CDR2 is YYNGEE. The CDR3 has 14 amino acids. Written as DNA, the CDR3 is TGTGCCAGCAGCGTAGGAGGGGAGCCCTACGAGCAGTACTTC. It specifies CASSVGGEPYEQYF. Using reference TRBV9 and TRBJ2-7 for the parts outside the CDR3, the full variable domain is DSGVTQTPKHLITATGQRVTLRCSPRSGDLSVYWYQQSLDQGLQFLIQYYNGEERAKGNILERFSAQQFPDLHSELNLSSLELGDSALYFCASSVGGEPYEQYFGPGTRLTVT.

V is TRBV27 and J is TRBJ1-1; TRBD1 matches at 8 bases. The trim removed 6 bases at V and 2 bases at J, leaving 5 bases unmatched. Germline V lookup: CDR1 MNHEY, CDR2 SMNVEV (reference sequence). This CDR3 comprises 14 residues. The CDR3 loop reads CASRADRDNTEAFF. The DNA of the CDR3 is TGTGCCAGCAGGGCGGACAGGGACAACACTGAAGCTTTCTTT.

This clonotype has more than one count but fewer than ten. J is TRBJ1-1 and V is TRBV5-1, with 9 bases matching TRBD1. Per the germline V gene, CDR1 is SGHRS and CDR2 is YFSETQ. CDR3 length: 13 residues. After removal of 8 bases from V and 7 bases from J, the junction contained 9 bases not matched to a gene. The CDR3 DNA reads TGCGCCAGTAGTCCGGGACAGGGAGGTGAAGCTTTCTTT. It translates to CASSPGQGGEAFF.

The chain couples TRBV24-1 to TRBJ1-5; possible D gene TRBD1, 6 bases. V was pared by 4 bases and J by 7 bases, with 22 bases between. Germline values: CDR1 KGHDR, CDR2 SFDVKD. This CDR3 comprises 17 residues. Here the CDR3 reads CATSDKTWVQGGQPQHF. The CDR3 nucleotides read TGTGCCACCAGTGACAAGACTTGGGTACAGGGCGGACAGCCCCAGCATTTT.

This clonotype was seen only a few times. DNA of the CDR3: TGCGCCAGCACCCGGACGGGAGGGGGGTCCTACAATGAGCAGTTCTTC. This gives the protein CASTRTGGGSYNEQFF. This sequence joins TRBV5-1 and TRBJ2-1, with 8 bases lining up with TRBD2. The V gene's germline CDR1 is SGHRS and CDR2 YFSETQ. Trimming took 6 bases from V and 1 from J; bases not matched to a gene: 9. This CDR3 is built from 16 residues.

This clonotype has more than one count but fewer than ten. This CDR3 reads CASRKVLGKETQYF. The DNA of the CDR3 is TGTGCCAGCAGGAAGGTGCTGGGTAAAGAGACCCAGTACTTC. This chain links TRBV2 with TRBJ2-5; D remains unclear. The CDR3 sequence is 14 residues long. Germline CDR1 reads SNHLY; CDR2 reads FYNNEI. V gave up 6 bases and J gave up 3 bases, with 14 bases separating them.

This clonotype was counted between two and nine times. The chain uses TRBV4-3 and TRBJ2-1; D is ambiguous. The CDR3 runs to 14 residues. In germline, CDR1 is LGHNA, CDR2 YSLEER. V lost 0 bases and J lost 9, with 12 bases in between. The CDR3 loop reads CASSQDRTWGEQFF. Written as DNA, the CDR3 is TGCGCCAGCAGCCAAGATCGCACCTGGGGTGAGCAGTTCTTC.

CDR3 loop: CASSSIWAPNGELFF. CDR3 bases: TGTGCCAGCAGCTCAATTTGGGCCCCCAACGGGGAGCTGTTTTTT. The chain couples TRBV7-9 to TRBJ2-2; unclear D gene. This CDR3 has 15 amino acids. Germline CDR1 SEHNR, CDR2 FQNEAQ (reference sequence). Trimming stripped 4 bases from V and 7 bases from J, with 16 bases between.

This clonotype has a handful of counts. The chain combines TRBV2 with TRBJ1-6, with 7 bases fitting TRBD1. CDR1 and CDR2 (germline): SNHLY, FYNNEI. CDR3 length: 16 amino acids. After removal of 5 bases from V and 5 bases from J, the junction contained 9 bases not matched to a gene. For the CDR3, the DNA is TGTGCCAGCAGTTCCTACGGGACAGACAATAATTCACCCCTCCACTTT. It codes for CASSSYGTDNNSPLHF.

The chain uses TRBV12-3 or TRBV12-4 and TRBJ2-3; weak D call: TRBD1 (7 bases). Trimming took off 1 base at V and 5 bases at J, with 16 bases between the two ends. This CDR3 contains 16 residues. In nucleotides, the CDR3 is TGTGCCAGCAGTTTAGAAGGGGGCAGGAGGGGAGATACGCAGTATTTT. Protein sequence: CASSLEGGRRGDTQYF.

This clonotype occurred a few times. The chain couples TRBV6-1 to TRBJ1-1; D possibly corresponds to TRBD1 (6 bases). The CDR3 contains 15 residues. The germline CDR1 and CDR2 sequences are MNHNS and SASEGT. The V end was cut by 6 bases, the J end by 0 bases, with 14 bases between. CDR3 in DNA: TGTGCCAGCAGATCAGGGGTGAGTCTGAACACTGAAGCTTTCTTT. It encodes CASRSGVSLNTEAFF.

At least ten counts were recorded for this clonotype. V gene TRBV7-9 combines with J gene TRBJ1-1, with a weak D call TRBD1 (5 bases). Germline lookup yields CDR1 SEHNR and CDR2 FQNEAQ (reference sequence). V was pared by 3 bases and J by 3 bases, with 8 bases between. The CDR3 runs 13 residues. CDR3 sequence: CASSLDIYTEAFF. The CDR3 DNA reads TGTGCCAGCAGCTTGGACATTTACACTGAAGCTTTCTTT.